This section outlines one TCR beta chain sequence together with its context. This sample is part of a study of shared clonotypes between healthy human individuals. Across the whole study: Each donor's CD4 naive and CD4 memory cells filled three plates apiece, CD8 naive two, and CD8 memory one.

In the sorted-subset replicate PCRs, around 220 ng DNA, 30,000 or so T cell genomes, was used. The protocol was immunoSEQ multiplex PCR, while the TCRdb copy is restricted to in-frame clones and leaves out a portion. The sample carries 2 million to 2.5 million clones, around 90% recorded once. V was trimmed by 4 bases and J by 2 bases, leaving 14 bases between them. CDR1 is SGHRS and CDR2 is YFSETQ in the germline V gene. This CDR3 has 15 amino acids. This chain links TRBV5-1 with TRBJ2-3; TRBD1 might be the D (6 bases). What was sequenced was naive CD4+ T cells from PBMCs. Regarding subset: CD45RA+ positively selected. This sequence originates from a man aged 18 to 29 in good health. Some clones in this sample may be carry-over from other donors' samples. CDR3 amino acids: CASSDPRGNTDTQYF. The DNA of the CDR3 is TGCGCCAGCAGCGACCCCAGGGGCAACACAGATACGCAGTATTTT.